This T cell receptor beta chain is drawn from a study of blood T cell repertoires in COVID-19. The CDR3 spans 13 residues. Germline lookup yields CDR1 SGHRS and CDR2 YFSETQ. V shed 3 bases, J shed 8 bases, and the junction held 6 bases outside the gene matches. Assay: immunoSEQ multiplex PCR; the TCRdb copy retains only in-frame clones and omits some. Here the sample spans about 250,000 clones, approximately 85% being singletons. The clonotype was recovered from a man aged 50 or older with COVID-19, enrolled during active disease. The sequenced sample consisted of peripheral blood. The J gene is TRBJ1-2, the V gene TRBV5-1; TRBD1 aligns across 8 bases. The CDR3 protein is CASSSTGQGGYTF. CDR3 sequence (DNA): TGCGCCAGCAGCTCCACCGGACAGGGAGGCTACACCTTC.